This entry features one T cell receptor beta chain sequence. One end of the junction varies from germline; a read error may be responsible. The investigators amplified TCR beta CDR3 regions from RNA transcripts. RT-PCR in the first round (using the HTBI primer set) targeted the TCR CDR3. TCRdb re-called the multiplex PCR reads with MiXCR, one entry per CDR3 protein. Of just under 750,000 distinct CDR3 sequences in the sample, roughly a third were seen once. Diagnosis of hyperthyroidism was new in patients aged 18 to 65, and its duration was under 2 months. Germline CDR1 is ENHRY and CDR2 is SYGVKD. The CDR3 totals 16 residues. This sample stems from a study of T cells in Graves' hyperthyroidism and ophthalmopathy.

The sample taken for sequencing was blood. The V gene is TRBV10-3, the J gene TRBJ1-5; tentatively, D is TRBD1 (5 bases). The receptor comes from a woman between 40 and 55 years old with Graves' hyperthyroidism. The CDR3 sequence: CASSPLSGQGRQPQHF. DNA of the CDR3: TGTGCCAGCAGTCCTCTCTCAGGGCAGGGACGTCAGCCCCAGCATTTT.